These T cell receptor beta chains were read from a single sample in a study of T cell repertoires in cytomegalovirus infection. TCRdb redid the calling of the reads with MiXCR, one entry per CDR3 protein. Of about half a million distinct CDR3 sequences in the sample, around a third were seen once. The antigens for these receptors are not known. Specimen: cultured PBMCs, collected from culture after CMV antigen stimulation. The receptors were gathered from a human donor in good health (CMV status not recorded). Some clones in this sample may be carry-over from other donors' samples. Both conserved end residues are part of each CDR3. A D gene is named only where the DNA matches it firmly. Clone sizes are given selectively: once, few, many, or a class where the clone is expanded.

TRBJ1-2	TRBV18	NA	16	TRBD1	CASSTAHLDREDGYTF	TGTGCCAGCTCCACAGCTCACTTGGACAGGGAAGATGGCTACACCTTC
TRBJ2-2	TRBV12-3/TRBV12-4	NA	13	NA	CASCGPNTGELFF	TGTGCCAGCTGTGGGCCGAACACCGGGGAGCTGTTTTTT
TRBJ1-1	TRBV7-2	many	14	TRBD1	CASSLTGGGTEAFF	TGTGCCAGCAGCTTAACAGGGGGCGGCACTGAAGCTTTCTTT
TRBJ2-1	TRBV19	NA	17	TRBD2	CASGGRGARRAYNEQFF	TGTGCCAGTGGGGGGAGGGGAGCCCGAAGGGCCTACAATGAGCAGTTCTTC
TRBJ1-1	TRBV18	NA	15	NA	CASSPKAQTYTEAFF	TGTGCCAGCTCACCAAAGGCACAGACTTACACTGAAGCTTTCTTT
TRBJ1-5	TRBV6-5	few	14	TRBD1	CASSSRGAHQPQHF	TGTGCCAGCAGTTCCAGGGGGGCCCATCAGCCCCAGCATTTT
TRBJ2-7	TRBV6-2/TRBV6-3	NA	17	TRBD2	CASSIPTWTSGSYEQYF	TGTGCCAGCAGCATTCCGACGTGGACTAGCGGGAGCTACGAGCAGTACTTC
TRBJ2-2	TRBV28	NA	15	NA	CASSFTHFNTGELFF	TGTGCCAGCAGTTTCACCCACTTTAACACCGGGGAGCTGTTTTTT
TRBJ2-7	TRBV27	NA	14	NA	CASSGRGTSYEQYF	TGTGCCAGCAGTGGGCGGGGAACCTCCTACGAGCAGTACTTC
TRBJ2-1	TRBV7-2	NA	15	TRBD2	CASTLMGLADNEQFF	TGTGCCAGCACCCTAATGGGGCTAGCGGACAATGAGCAGTTCTTC
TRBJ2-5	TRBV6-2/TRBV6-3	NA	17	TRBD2	CASSSHRLAGDGETQYF	TGTGCCAGCAGTTCCCACCGACTAGCGGGAGACGGAGAGACCCAGTACTTC
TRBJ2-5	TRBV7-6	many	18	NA	CASSLADYSGFREETQYF	TGTGCCAGCAGCTTAGCGGATTACTCTGGGTTTAGGGAAGAGACCCAGTACTTC
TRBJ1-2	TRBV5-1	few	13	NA	CASSFVAGDGYTF	TGCGCCAGCAGCTTTGTGGCAGGGGATGGCTACACCTTC
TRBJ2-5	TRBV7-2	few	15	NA	CASSPLRRVLETQYF	TGTGCCAGCAGCCCCCTTAGACGGGTGTTGGAGACCCAGTACTTC
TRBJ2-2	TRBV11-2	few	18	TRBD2	CASSSSYFSGSGTGELFF	TGTGCCAGCAGCTCATCCTATTTTAGCGGGAGCGGCACCGGGGAGCTGTTTTTT
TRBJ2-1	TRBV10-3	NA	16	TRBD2	CAISASGRSSYNEQFF	TGTGCCATCAGTGCTAGCGGGAGGAGCTCCTACAATGAGCAGTTCTTC
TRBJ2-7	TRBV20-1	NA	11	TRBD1	CSPTGGNEQYF	TGCAGTCCTACAGGGGGCAACGAGCAGTACTTC
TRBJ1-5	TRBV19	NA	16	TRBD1	CASSTGTGFSNQPQHF	TGTGCCAGTAGTACGGGGACAGGGTTCAGCAATCAGCCCCAGCATTTT
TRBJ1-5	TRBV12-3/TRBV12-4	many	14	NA	CASSLGRFNQPQHF	TGTGCCAGCAGCTTAGGGAGGTTTAATCAGCCCCAGCATTTT
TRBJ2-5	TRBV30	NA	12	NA	CAWQGIGETQYF	TGTGCCTGGCAGGGGATCGGCGAGACCCAGTACTTC
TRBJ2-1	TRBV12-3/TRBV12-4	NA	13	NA	CASSLVWYNEQFF	TGTGCCAGCAGTTTAGTTTGGTACAATGAGCAGTTCTTC
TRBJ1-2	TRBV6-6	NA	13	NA	CASRQGLSYGYTF	TGTGCCAGCAGACAGGGTTTAAGCTATGGCTACACCTTC
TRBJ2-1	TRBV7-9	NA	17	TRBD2	CASSPLAGGPRDNEQFF	TGTGCCAGCAGCCCCCTAGCGGGAGGGCCCAGGGACAATGAGCAGTTCTTC
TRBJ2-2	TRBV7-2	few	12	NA	CASSVLSGELFF	TGTGCCAGCAGCGTCCTAAGCGGGGAGCTGTTTTTT
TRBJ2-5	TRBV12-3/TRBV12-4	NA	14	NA	CASSFSLGFETQYF	TGTGCCAGCAGTTTTTCTCTCGGGTTTGAGACCCAGTACTTC
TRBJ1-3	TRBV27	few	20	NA	CASSLSQTPRQDLSGNTIYF	TGTGCCAGCAGTTTATCCCAAACGCCCCGACAGGACCTCTCTGGAAACACCATATATTTT
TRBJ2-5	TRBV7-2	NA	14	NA	CASSLDSGRETQYF	TGTGCCAGCAGCTTAGATTCGGGACGGGAGACCCAGTACTTC
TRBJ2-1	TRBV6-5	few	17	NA	CASSLLRPMTDYNEQFF	TGTGCCAGCAGTCTCCTTCGCCCGATGACAGATTACAATGAGCAGTTCTTC
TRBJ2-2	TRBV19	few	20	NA	CASSTHVGSEREGGTGELFF	TGTGCCAGTAGTACCCACGTCGGGAGCGAAAGAGAGGGGGGCACCGGGGAGCTGTTTTTT
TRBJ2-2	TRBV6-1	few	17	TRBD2	CASNLSGRLDNTGELFF	TGTGCCAGCAACCTTAGCGGGAGGCTAGATAACACCGGGGAGCTGTTTTTT
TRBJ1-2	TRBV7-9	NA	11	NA	CASSLLGIGTF	TGTGCCAGCAGCCTCTTGGGAATCGGGACCTTC
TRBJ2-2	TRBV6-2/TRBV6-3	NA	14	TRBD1	CASLRDRGTGELFF	TGTGCCAGTCTCCGGGACAGGGGGACCGGGGAGCTGTTTTTT
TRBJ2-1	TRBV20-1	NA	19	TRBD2	CSAVGSGSGRAFIYNEQFF	TGCAGTGCCGTCGGCAGTGGGAGCGGGAGGGCCTTCATTTACAATGAGCAGTTCTTC
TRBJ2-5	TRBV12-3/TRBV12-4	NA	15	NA	CASSPSTQGLETQYF	TGTGCCAGCAGCCCTAGCACTCAGGGGTTGGAGACCCAGTACTTC
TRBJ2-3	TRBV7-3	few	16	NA	CASSLGRRQGLDTQYF	TGTGCCAGCAGCTTAGGGCGGAGGCAGGGGCTTGATACGCAGTATTTT
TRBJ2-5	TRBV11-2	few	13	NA	CASSLLSQETQYF	TGTGCCAGCAGCTTACTGTCCCAAGAGACCCAGTACTTC
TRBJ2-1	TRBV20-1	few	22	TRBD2	CSAWGQGTGTSGMAGSRNEQFF	TGCAGTGCCTGGGGGCAGGGGACAGGGACTAGCGGGATGGCGGGGTCCCGGAATGAGCAGTTCTTC
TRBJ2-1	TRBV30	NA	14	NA	CAWSTSYREGQEFF	TGTGCCTGGAGTACCTCATACAGGGAAGGGCAAGAGTTCTTC
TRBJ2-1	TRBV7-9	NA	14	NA	CASRGTPSYNEQFF	TGTGCCAGCAGAGGAACTCCCTCCTACAATGAGCAGTTCTTC
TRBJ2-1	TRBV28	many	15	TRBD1	CASSWVQGVYNEQFF	TGTGCCAGCAGTTGGGTCCAGGGGGTCTACAATGAGCAGTTCTTC
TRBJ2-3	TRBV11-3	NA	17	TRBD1	CASSLGDRGQREDTQYF	TGTGCCAGCAGCTTAGGCGACAGGGGGCAGAGAGAAGATACGCAGTATTTT
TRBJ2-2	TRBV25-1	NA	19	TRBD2	CASSAEGWREGPDTGELFF	TGTGCCAGCAGTGCTGAGGGTTGGCGGGAGGGCCCCGACACCGGGGAGCTGTTTTTT
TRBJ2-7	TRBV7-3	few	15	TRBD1	CASSLTGTVNYEQYF	TGTGCCAGCAGCTTAACCGGGACAGTTAATTACGAGCAGTACTTC
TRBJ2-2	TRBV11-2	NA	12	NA	CASSGQYGELFF	TGTGCCAGCAGCGGACAATACGGGGAGCTGTTTTTT
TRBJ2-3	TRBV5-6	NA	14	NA	CASSLEEVADTQYF	TGTGCCAGCAGCTTGGAAGAGGTGGCAGATACGCAGTATTTT
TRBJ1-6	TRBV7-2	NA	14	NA	CASSPDRNNSPLHF	TGTGCCAGCAGCCCCGACAGGAATAATTCACCCCTCCACTTT
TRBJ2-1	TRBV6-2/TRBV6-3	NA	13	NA	CASSYILANEQFF	TGTGCCAGCAGTTACATCCTAGCCAATGAGCAGTTCTTC
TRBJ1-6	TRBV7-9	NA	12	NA	CASSLSSSPLHF	TGTGCCAGCAGCTTAAGCAGTTCACCCCTCCACTTT